The 4 T cell receptor beta chains listed next were all sequenced from one sample in a study of blood T cells in healthy people across ages. A J-beta primer mix and a sample-barcoded 5' primer were used in a second PCR of about 7 to 11 cycles. MiXCR, applied by TCRdb to the 5' RACE reads, yields one record per CDR3 protein. The data hold fewer than 1.5 million distinct CDR3 sequences, with around 39% observed a single time. Sequencing was performed on blood. The source of these receptors is a woman younger than 35 in good health.

The chain joins TRBV4-2 to TRBJ2-7; tentatively, D is TRBD2 (6 bases). The germline CDR1 and CDR2 sequences are LGHNA and YNFKEQ. The V gene lost 0 bases and the J gene lost 0 bases, with 12 bases spanning the gap. The CDR3 runs to 16 residues. CDR3 nucleotide sequence: TGTGCCAGCAGCCAAGAAGGAGAGCGGGTCTCCTACGAGCAGTACTTC. It is translated as CASSQEGERVSYEQYF.

The V call is TRBV20-1, the J call TRBJ2-3, with D hard to call. The CDR3 consists of 15 residues. Trimming removed 1 base from V and 0 bases from J, with 11 bases in between. CDR1 and CDR2 from the germline V gene are DFQATT and SNEGSKA (reference sequence). The CDR3 coding sequence is TGCAGTGCTAGAGGGCCAGGTTCTAGCACAGATACGCAGTATTTT. Residues: CSARGPGSSTDTQYF.

This clonotype was seen many times. The chain carries TRBV4-1 and TRBJ2-3; D unresolved. Trimming cost V 1 base and J 2 bases, with 10 bases left between them. The CDR3 is 15 amino acids. Germline CDR1 and CDR2: MGHRA and YSYEKL. CDR3 loop: CASSQASRSTDTQYF. The CDR3 coding sequence is TGCGCCAGCAGCCAAGCGTCTAGATCCACAGATACGCAGTATTTT.

This clonotype turned up a few times. This sequence joins TRBV12-3 or TRBV12-4 and TRBJ1-6, with 8 nucleotides matching TRBD1. V lost 4 bases to trimming and J lost 7 bases; unmatched junction nucleotides: 6. This CDR3 is built from 15 residues. The CDR3 bases are TGTGCCAGCAGTTCCTCAGGGGGCCGGAATTCACCCCTCCACTTT. Translation: CASSSSGGRNSPLHF.